This T cell receptor (beta chain) was documented in a study of cytomegalovirus exposure and HLA in healthy donors. The study's findings and limits: A later analysis appeared to link common viral pathogens to several of the most significant clusters.

At the time of sampling, donors were nominally healthy, though unrecorded immune exposures were likely. Amplification used 60 Vbeta primers and 13 Jbeta primers. The table came from immunoSEQ multiplex PCR; TCRdb's copy has only in-frame clones and leaves some out. The data show about 60,000 clones, with around 77% seen just once and about 4.7% held by the top ten. A word on this clone: Its specificity is not known.

The CDR3 is 15 amino acids. CDR1 and CDR2 from the germline V gene are MDHEN and SYDVKM. V lost 5 bases and J 1 base, leaving 14 bases between the germline ends. The chain is built from TRBV28 and TRBJ1-2; the D gene is possibly TRBD1 (6 bases). The clonotype originates from a woman in her twenties or thirties in good health and CMV-seronegative. Material for sequencing was PBMCs. The CDR3 bases are TGTGCCAGCAGTGTTTGGACAGATGTTAACTATGGCTACACCTTC. It codes for CASSVWTDVNYGYTF.